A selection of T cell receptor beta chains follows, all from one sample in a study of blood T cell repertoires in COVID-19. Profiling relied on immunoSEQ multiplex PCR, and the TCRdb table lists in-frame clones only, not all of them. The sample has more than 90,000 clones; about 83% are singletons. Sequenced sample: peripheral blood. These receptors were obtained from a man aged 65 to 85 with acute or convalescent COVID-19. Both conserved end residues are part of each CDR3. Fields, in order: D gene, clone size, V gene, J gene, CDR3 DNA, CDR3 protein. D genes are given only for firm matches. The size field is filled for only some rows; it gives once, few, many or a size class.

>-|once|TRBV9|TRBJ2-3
TGTGCCAGCAGCGTAGCGCCTCAGGGGAACACAGATACGCAGTATTTT
CASSVAPQGNTDTQYF
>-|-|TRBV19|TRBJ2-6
TGTGCCAGTAGTATATACAGAGCTGGGGCCAACGTCCTGACTTTC
CASSIYRAGANVLTF
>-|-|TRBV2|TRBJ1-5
TGTGCCAGCAGTGAAAAGGGGTATAGCAATCAGCCCCAGCATTTT
CASSEKGYSNQPQHF
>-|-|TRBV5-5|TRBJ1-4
TGTGCCAGCAGCTTTGGCCAGGGCACTAATGAAAAACTGTTTTTT
CASSFGQGTNEKLFF
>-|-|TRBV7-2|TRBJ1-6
TGTGCCAGCAGCCAGATCCTTGGGCATTCACCCCTCCACTTT
CASSQILGHSPLHF
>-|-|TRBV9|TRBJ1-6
TGTGCCAGCAGCGCCACAGGGATTTCACCCCTCCACTTT
CASSATGISPLHF
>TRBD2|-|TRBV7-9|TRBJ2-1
TGTGCCAGCAGTTTGACTAGCGGCCAGTCGAAGGATGAGCAGTTCTTC
CASSLTSGQSKDEQFF
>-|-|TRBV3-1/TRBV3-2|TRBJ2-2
TGTGCCAGCAGCCAAGACGCGCCCGGGGAGCTGTTTTTT
CASSQDAPGELFF
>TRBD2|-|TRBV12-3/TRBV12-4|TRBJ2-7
TGTGCCAGTTCGGGGGGGTCCTACGAGCAGTACTTC
CASSGGSYEQYF
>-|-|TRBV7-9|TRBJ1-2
TGTGCCAGCAGCTTCCAAGGGAGGTCTAACTATGGCTACACCTTC
CASSFQGRSNYGYTF
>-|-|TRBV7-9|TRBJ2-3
TGTGCCAGCAGCTTATCGGGAACAGATACGCAGTATTTT
CASSLSGTDTQYF
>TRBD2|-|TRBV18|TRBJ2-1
TGTGCCAGCTCACCACTAGCGGGAGACGTCAATGAGCAGTTCTTC
CASSPLAGDVNEQFF
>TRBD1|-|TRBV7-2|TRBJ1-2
TGTGCCAGCAGCCCACAGGGGAGCTTAATCTATGGCTACACCTTC
CASSPQGSLIYGYTF
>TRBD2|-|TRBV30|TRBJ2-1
TGTGCCTGGAGTGTACAACTAGCGGAACCCACCTACAATGAGCAGTTCTTC
CAWSVQLAEPTYNEQFF
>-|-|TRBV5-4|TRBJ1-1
TGTGCCAGCACCTGGGGAGGGGGGCGCGACACTGAAGCTTTCTTT
CASTWGGGRDTEAFF
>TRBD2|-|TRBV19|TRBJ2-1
TGTGCCAGTAGTATCGGGGGGTTCTACAATGAGCAGTTCTTC
CASSIGGFYNEQFF
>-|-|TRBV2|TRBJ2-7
TGTGCCAGCAGTGAAAGGACAAGCAAGATCTACGAGCAGTACTTC
CASSERTSKIYEQYF
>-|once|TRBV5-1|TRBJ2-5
TGCGCCAGCAGCTTGGCAGGCTACCAAGAGACCCAGTACTTC
CASSLAGYQETQYF
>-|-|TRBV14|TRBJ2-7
TGTGCCAGCAGCAATGGGGGGTACAGGGGCTACGAGCAGTACTTC
CASSNGGYRGYEQYF
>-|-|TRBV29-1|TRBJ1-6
TGCAGCGTTGGCGAGAGTTCACCCCTCCACTTT
CSVGESSPLHF
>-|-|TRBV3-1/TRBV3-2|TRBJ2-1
TGTGCCAGCAGCCAAGCTAGCGAAACCTACAATGAGCAGTTCTTC
CASSQASETYNEQFF
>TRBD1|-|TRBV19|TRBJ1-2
TGTGCCAGTAGTATTTCCGGGACAGGGGTCGGCTACACCTTC
CASSISGTGVGYTF
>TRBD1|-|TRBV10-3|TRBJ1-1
TGTGCCATCAGACTGACAGGGGGTAGGACTGAAGCTTTCTTT
CAIRLTGGRTEAFF
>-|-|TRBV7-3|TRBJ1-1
TGTGCCAGCAGCTCTGGACAGAACACTGAAGCTTTCTTT
CASSSGQNTEAFF
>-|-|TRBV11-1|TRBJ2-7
TGTGCCAGCAGCTTCACTGAAACCTACGAGCAGTACTTC
CASSFTETYEQYF
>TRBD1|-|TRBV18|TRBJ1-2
TGTGCCAGCTCAGCGGACAGGGAGTCCGGCTACACCTTC
CASSADRESGYTF
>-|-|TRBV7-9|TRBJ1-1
TGTGCCAGCAGCTTTAATAGAGGGCTGGGGACTGAAGCTTTCTTT
CASSFNRGLGTEAFF
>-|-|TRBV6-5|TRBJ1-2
TGTGCCAGCCGCGGGGGGTCTTGGGGCTACACCTTC
CASRGGSWGYTF
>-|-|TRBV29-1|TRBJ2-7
TGCAGCGCCCTGGGGGGAATCACTCACGAGCAGTACTTC
CSALGGITHEQYF
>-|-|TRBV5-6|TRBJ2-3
TGTGCCAGCAGCTTGGAAGGAGGCGGGGCAGATACGCAGTATTTT
CASSLEGGGADTQYF
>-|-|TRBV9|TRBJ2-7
TGTGCCAGCAGCGTTGGGAGCTCCTACGAGCAGTACTTC
CASSVGSSYEQYF
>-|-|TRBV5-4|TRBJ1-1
TGTGCCAGCAGCGGTGACAGACACACTGAAGCTTTCTTT
CASSGDRHTEAFF
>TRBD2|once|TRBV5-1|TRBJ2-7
TGCGCCAGCAACCCGATAGCGGGAGTGGACTCCTACGAGCAGTACTTC
CASNPIAGVDSYEQYF
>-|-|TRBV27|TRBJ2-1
TGTGCCAGCAGTTTAGGACTACGGAATCTTGAGCAGTTCTTC
CASSLGLRNLEQFF
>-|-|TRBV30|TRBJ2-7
TGTGCCTGGAGTAGGCGGAGCTCCTACGAGCAGTACTTC
CAWSRRSSYEQYF
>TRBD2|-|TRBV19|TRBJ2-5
TGTGCCAGTAGTATGGACGGGAGGGCCGGAGAGACCCAGTACTTC
CASSMDGRAGETQYF
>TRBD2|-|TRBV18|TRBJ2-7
TGTGCCAGCTCACGAGGGACTAGCGGGAGATACGAGCAGTACTTC
CASSRGTSGRYEQYF
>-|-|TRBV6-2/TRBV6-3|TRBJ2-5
TGTGCCAGCAGTTACTTCGGGACAACCAAAGAGACCCAGTACTTC
CASSYFGTTKETQYF
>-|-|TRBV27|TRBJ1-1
TGTGCCAGCAGTTCCCCCTTGCAGGGGAAGACTGAAGCTTTCTTT
CASSSPLQGKTEAFF
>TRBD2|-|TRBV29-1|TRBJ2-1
TGCAGCGCAATAGCGGGGGGCTACAGGGAGCAGTTCTTC
CSAIAGGYREQFF
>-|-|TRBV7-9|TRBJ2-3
TGTGCCAGCAACCCACGGACAGATACGCAGTATTTT
CASNPRTDTQYF
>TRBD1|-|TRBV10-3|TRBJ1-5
TGTGCCATCAGCCCGGGACAGGGCAATCAGCCCCAGCATTTT
CAISPGQGNQPQHF
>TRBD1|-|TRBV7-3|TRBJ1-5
TGTGCCAGCAGCCCGGACAGGAATCAGCCCCAGCATTTT
CASSPDRNQPQHF
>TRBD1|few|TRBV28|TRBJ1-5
TGTGCCAGCAGCCTAGCGGGACAGGGGAATCAGCCCCAGCATTTT
CASSLAGQGNQPQHF
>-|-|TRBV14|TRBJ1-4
TGTGCCAGCAGCCAATACGGGGGGTTGGCTGAAAAACTGTTTTTT
CASSQYGGLAEKLFF
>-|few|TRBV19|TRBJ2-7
TGTGCCAGTAGTATAGAGAGGAGATCCTACGAGCAGTACTTC
CASSIERRSYEQYF
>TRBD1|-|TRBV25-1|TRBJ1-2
TGTGCCAGCAGTGTACGGACAGGAGAAGGCTACACCTTC
CASSVRTGEGYTF
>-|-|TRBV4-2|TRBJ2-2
TGTGCCAGCGCGACGGTGGGGGCCTCCACCGGGGAGCTGTTTTTT
CASATVGASTGELFF
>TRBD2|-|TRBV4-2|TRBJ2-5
TGTGCCAGCAGCCAAGATGTCGGGACTAGCAGGCAAGAGACCCAGTACTTC
CASSQDVGTSRQETQYF
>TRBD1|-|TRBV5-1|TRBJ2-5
TGCGCCAGCAGCTTGTATGGGACAGCGCAAGAGACCCAGTACTTC
CASSLYGTAQETQYF
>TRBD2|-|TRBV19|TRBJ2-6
TGTGCCAGTAGTATAGGTAGCGGGGCACCCTCTGGGGCCAACGTCCTGACTTTC
CASSIGSGAPSGANVLTF
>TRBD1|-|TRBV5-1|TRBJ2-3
TGCGCCAGCAGCCGGGACAGTAGCACAGATACGCAGTATTTT
CASSRDSSTDTQYF
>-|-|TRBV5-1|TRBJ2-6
TGCGCCAGCAGCTTGGGAGTGAGCTCTGGGGCCAACGTCCTGACTTTC
CASSLGVSSGANVLTF
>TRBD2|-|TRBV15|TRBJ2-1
TGTGCCACCAGCAGAGATCGTTCCACGACTAGCGGGGGAAGGAATGAGCAGTTCTTC
CATSRDRSTTSGGRNEQFF
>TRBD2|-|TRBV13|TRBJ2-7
TGTGCCAGCAGCTTAGGACTAGCGGGGGAAGACGAGCAGTACTTC
CASSLGLAGEDEQYF
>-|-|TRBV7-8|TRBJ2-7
TGTGCCAGCAGCTCACAGATCCTCTACGAGCAGTACTTC
CASSSQILYEQYF
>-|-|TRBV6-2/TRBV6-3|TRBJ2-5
TGTGCCAGCAGTGGCCTGGAGACCCAGTACTTC
CASSGLETQYF
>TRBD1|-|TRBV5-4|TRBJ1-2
TGTGCCAGCAGATTGCAGGGGGCTAACTATGGCTACACCTTC
CASRLQGANYGYTF
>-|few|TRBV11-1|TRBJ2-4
TGTGCCAGCAGCTCCTCCAGGGGACAAGCCAAAAACATTCAGTACTTC
CASSSSRGQAKNIQYF
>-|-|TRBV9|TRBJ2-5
TGTGCCAGCAGCGGAGGGGGTCCCCAAGAGACCCAGTACTTC
CASSGGGPQETQYF